What follows is one T cell receptor beta chain and its context. Its specificity is unknown. These data belong to a study of T cell responses to AZD1222 COVID-19 vaccine. Libraries were prepared by immunoSEQ multiplex PCR; TCRdb keeps only in-frame clonotypes and omits some of them. The sample contains 90,000 or so clones, 86% of which appear only once. Findings and caveats of the study: Nearly half of spike-specific TCRs reportedly go after variant regions that carry no mutations. There were mostly white British donors and more females than males, and clonal diversity was possibly underestimated.

With 0 bases removed from V and 5 bases from J, the gap between germline ends came to 19 bases. The germline V gene has CDR1 WNHNN and CDR2 SYGVQD (reference sequence). This CDR3 is 17 amino acids long. This sequence joins TRBV10-1 and TRBJ1-1, with unresolved D. The source of this sequence is an adult in good health. Here the sequenced sample was peripheral blood, taken on day 0 of AZD1222 vaccination. CDR3 residues: CASSESTLIPPGTEAFF. In DNA form, the CDR3 reads TGCGCCAGCAGTGAGTCGACGCTTATCCCCCCTGGGACTGAAGCTTTCTTT.